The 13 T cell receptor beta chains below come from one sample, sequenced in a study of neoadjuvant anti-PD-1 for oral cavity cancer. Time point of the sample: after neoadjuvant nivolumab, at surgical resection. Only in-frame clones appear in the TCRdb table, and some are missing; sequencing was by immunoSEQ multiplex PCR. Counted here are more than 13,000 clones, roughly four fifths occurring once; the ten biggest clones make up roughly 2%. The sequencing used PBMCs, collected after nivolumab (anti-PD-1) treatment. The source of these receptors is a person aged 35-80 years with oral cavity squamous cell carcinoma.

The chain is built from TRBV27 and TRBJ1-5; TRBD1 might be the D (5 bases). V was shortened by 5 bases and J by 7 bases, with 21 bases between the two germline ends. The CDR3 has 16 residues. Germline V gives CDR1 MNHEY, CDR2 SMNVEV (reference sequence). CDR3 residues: CASSPNARQGFQPQHF. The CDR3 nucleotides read TGTGCCAGCAGTCCGAACGCGAGGCAGGGTTTCCAGCCCCAGCATTTT.

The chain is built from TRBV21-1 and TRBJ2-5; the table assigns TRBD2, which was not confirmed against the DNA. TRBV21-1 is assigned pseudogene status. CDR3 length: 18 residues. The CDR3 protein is CASSTLRLAGVRKETQYF. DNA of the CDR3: TGTGCCAGCAGCACCTTACGACTAGCGGGGGTGAGAAAAGAGACCCAGTACTTC.

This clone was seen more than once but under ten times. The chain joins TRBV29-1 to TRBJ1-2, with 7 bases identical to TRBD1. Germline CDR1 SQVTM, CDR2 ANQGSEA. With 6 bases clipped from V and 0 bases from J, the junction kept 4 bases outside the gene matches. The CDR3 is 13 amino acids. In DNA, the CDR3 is TGCAGCGTAGCGACAGGGTCTAACTATGGCTACACCTTC. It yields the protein CSVATGSNYGYTF.

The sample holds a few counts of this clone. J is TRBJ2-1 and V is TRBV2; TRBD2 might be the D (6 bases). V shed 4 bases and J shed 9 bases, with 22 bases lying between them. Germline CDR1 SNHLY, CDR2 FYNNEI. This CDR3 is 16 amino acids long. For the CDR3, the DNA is TGTGCCAGCAGTGCGTTTTTGACTAGATACGGTACTGAGCAGTTCTTC. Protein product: CASSAFLTRYGTEQFF.

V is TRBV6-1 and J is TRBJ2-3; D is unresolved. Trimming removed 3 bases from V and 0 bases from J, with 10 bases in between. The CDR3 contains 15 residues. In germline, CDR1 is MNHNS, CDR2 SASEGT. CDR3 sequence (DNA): TGTGCCAGCAGTGAGATCGCGATGAGCACAGATACGCAGTATTTT. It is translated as CASSEIAMSTDTQYF.

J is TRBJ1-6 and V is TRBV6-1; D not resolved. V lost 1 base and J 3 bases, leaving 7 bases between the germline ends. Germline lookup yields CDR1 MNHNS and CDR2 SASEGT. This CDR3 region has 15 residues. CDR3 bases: TGTGCCAGCAGTGAAGAGCAGCTCTATAATTCACCCCTCCACTTT. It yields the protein CASSEEQLYNSPLHF.

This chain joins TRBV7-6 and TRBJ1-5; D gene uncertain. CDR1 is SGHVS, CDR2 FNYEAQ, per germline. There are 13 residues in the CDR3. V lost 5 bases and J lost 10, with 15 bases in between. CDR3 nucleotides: TGTGCCAGCAGCCTCGCGCATGCTGACCCCCAGCATTTT. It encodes CASSLAHADPQHF.

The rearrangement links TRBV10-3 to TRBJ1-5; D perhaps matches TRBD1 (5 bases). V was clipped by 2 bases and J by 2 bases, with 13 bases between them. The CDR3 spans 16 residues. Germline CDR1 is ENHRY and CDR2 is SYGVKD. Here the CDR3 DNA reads TGTGCCATCAGTGAGACAGGTCCTGGGGGCAATCAGCCCCAGCATTTT. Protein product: CAISETGPGGNQPQHF.

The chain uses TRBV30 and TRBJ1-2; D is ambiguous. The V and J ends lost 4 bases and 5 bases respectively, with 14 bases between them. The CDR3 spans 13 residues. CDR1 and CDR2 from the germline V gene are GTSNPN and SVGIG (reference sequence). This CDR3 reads CAWIGGLLYGYTF. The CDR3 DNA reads TGTGCCTGGATCGGCGGATTACTGTATGGCTACACCTTC.

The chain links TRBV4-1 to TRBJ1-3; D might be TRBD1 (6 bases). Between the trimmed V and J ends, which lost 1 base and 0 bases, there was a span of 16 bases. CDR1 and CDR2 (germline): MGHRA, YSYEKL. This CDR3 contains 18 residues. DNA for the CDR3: TGCGCCAGCAGCCAAGGGGGCAGGGGAAGGGGCTCTGGAAACACCATATATTTT. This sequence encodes CASSQGGRGRGSGNTIYF.

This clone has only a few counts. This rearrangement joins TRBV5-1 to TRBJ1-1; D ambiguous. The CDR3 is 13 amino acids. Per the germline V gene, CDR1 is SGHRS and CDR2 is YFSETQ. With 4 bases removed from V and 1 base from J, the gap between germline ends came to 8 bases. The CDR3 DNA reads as TGCGCCAGCAGCAGGTGGACGAACACTGAAGCTTTCTTT. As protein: CASSRWTNTEAFF.

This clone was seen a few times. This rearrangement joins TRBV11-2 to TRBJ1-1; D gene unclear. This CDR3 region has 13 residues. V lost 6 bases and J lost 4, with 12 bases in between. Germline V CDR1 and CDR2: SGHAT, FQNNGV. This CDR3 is CASRDYTLTEAFF. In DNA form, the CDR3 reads TGTGCCAGCAGGGATTACACCCTCACTGAAGCTTTCTTT.

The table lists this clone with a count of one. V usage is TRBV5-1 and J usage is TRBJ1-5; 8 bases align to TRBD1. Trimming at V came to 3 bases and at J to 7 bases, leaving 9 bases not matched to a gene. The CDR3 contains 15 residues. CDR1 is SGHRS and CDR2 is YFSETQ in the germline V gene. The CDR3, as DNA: TGCGCCAGCAGCTCAGAGGGACAGGATAGGCAGCCCCAGCATTTT. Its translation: CASSSEGQDRQPQHF.